These T cell receptor beta chains were read from a single sample in a study of neurological immune-mediated disorders. TCRdb re-analysed the 5' RACE reads in MiXCR, keeping a single row per CDR3 protein. This table has approximately 60,000 distinct CDR3 sequences, approximately 4.4% appearing once. The sequenced material came from PBMCs. These receptors came from a man aged 45-65 years with multiple sclerosis. Each CDR3 is given with its conserved first and last residue. Fields, in order: clone size, J gene, D gene, V gene, CDR3 protein, CDR3 DNA. The D gene is left open where the match is weak. Not every row has a clone size; where given, it reads once, few, many or a size class.

>many|TRBJ2-7|TRBD2|TRBV6-5
CASSYSGTSGSEQYF
TGTGCCAGCAGTTACTCCGGGACTAGCGGTTCCGAGCAGTACTTC
>many|TRBJ2-4|-|TRBV7-2
CASSLRVENIQYF
TGTGCCAGCAGCTTAAGGGTTGAAAACATTCAGTACTTC
>many|TRBJ2-5|-|TRBV11-2
CASSERNFRRWETQYF
TGTGCCAGCAGCGAGAGGAACTTTCGGAGATGGGAGACCCAGTACTTC
>few|TRBJ2-7|TRBD1|TRBV7-3
CASSLSGGAFNEQYF
TGTGCCAGCAGCTTATCAGGGGGCGCCTTTAACGAGCAGTACTTC
>few|TRBJ2-6|TRBD2|TRBV5-1
CASSSGGQAGANVLTF
TGCGCCAGCAGCTCGGGGGGGCAGGCTGGGGCCAACGTCCTGACTTTC
>few|TRBJ2-4|-|TRBV11-2
CASSLGGNKNIQYF
TGTGCCAGCAGCTTAGGCGGCAATAAAAACATTCAGTACTTC
>many|TRBJ1-2|-|TRBV9
CASSRGENYGYTF
TGTGCCAGCAGCCGTGGGGAGAACTATGGCTACACCTTC
>many|TRBJ2-1|-|TRBV20-1
CSAREGYNEQFF
TGCAGTGCTAGAGAGGGGTACAATGAGCAGTTCTTC
>-|TRBJ2-5|-|TRBV20-1
CSSGVLETQYF
TGCAGCTCGGGAGTGCTGGAGACCCAGTACTTC
>many|TRBJ2-2|-|TRBV20-1
CSARAPIDTGELFF
TGCAGTGCTAGGGCGCCGATAGACACCGGGGAGCTGTTTTTT
>many|TRBJ1-5|-|TRBV5-1
CASSPAGGGNQPQHF
TGCGCCAGCAGCCCGGCGGGAGGAGGCAATCAGCCCCAGCATTTT
>-|TRBJ1-1|-|TRBV20-1
CSARGPGYWDTEAFF
TGCAGTGCTAGAGGCCCAGGATACTGGGACACTGAAGCTTTCTTT
>many|TRBJ1-5|-|TRBV10-3
CAIIQPQHF
TGTGCCATCATTCAGCCCCAGCATTTT
>-|TRBJ2-7|TRBD1|TRBV20-1
CSARDREYFYEQYF
TGCAGTGCTCGCGACAGGGAATACTTCTACGAGCAGTACTTC
>many|TRBJ2-2|-|TRBV10-1
CASSKGIGRTGELFF
TGCGCCAGCAGTAAGGGCATCGGACGGACCGGGGAGCTGTTTTTT
>many|TRBJ2-4|-|TRBV5-1
CASSLAERKNIQYF
TGCGCCAGCAGCTTGGCCGAACGGAAAAACATTCAGTACTTC
>many|TRBJ2-5|-|TRBV29-1
CSVEGLGPGETQYF
TGCAGCGTTGAAGGATTAGGGCCAGGGGAGACCCAGTACTTC
>many|TRBJ1-1|-|TRBV12-3/TRBV12-4
CASTHPQMNTEAFF
TGTGCCAGCACCCACCCCCAGATGAACACTGAAGCTTTCTTT
>-|TRBJ2-1|-|TRBV20-1
CSARGTTDYNEQFF
TGCAGTGCTAGAGGGACTACGGATTACAATGAGCAGTTCTTC
>few|TRBJ2-1|TRBD2|TRBV28
CASQAGGQFYEQFF
TGTGCCAGCCAAGCGGGAGGGCAATTCTATGAGCAGTTCTTC
>many|TRBJ2-4|-|TRBV5-6
CASSLERGAKNIQYF
TGTGCCAGCAGCTTGGAAAGGGGAGCCAAAAACATTCAGTACTTC
>many|TRBJ2-5|-|TRBV20-1
CSARRGRVQETQYF
TGCAGTGCTAGAAGGGGGAGGGTCCAAGAGACCCAGTACTTC
>many|TRBJ2-1|-|TRBV11-1
CASSSGPGNEQFF
TGTGCCAGCAGCTCGGGACCTGGGAATGAGCAGTTCTTC
>many|TRBJ1-4|-|TRBV20-1
CSATGRADNEKLFF
TGCAGTGCAACGGGACGAGCTGATAATGAAAAACTGTTTTTT
>few|TRBJ1-5|TRBD1|TRBV15
CATSLRPARTGTSDQPQHF
TGTGCCACCAGTTTACGCCCGGCCCGGACAGGGACCTCCGATCAGCCCCAGCATTTT
>few|TRBJ2-7|TRBD1|TRBV6-6
CASSYEGQVPYEQYF
TGTGCCAGCAGTTACGAGGGACAGGTTCCCTACGAGCAGTACTTC
>-|TRBJ1-1|TRBD1|TRBV27
CASTFTRGQITEAFF
TGTGCCAGCACCTTTACGAGGGGACAGATCACTGAAGCTTTCTTT
>many|TRBJ2-1|-|TRBV20-1
CSARRADNEQFF
TGCAGTGCTAGAAGAGCGGACAATGAGCAGTTCTTC
>-|TRBJ2-5|TRBD2|TRBV20-1
CSASPSLAGGLGETQYF
TGCAGTGCCAGTCCCTCGTTAGCGGGGGGGCTCGGCGAGACCCAGTACTTC
>few|TRBJ2-7|-|TRBV18
CASSPWGRGVYEQYF
TGTGCCAGCTCACCATGGGGCAGGGGGGTCTACGAGCAGTACTTC
>-|TRBJ2-7|TRBD2|TRBV29-1
CSVILADPAYEQYF
TGCAGCGTTATTCTAGCGGACCCCGCCTACGAGCAGTACTTC
>many|TRBJ2-2|-|TRBV27
CASTRAGPLAELFF
TGTGCCAGCACCCGGGCAGGTCCCCTCGCGGAGCTGTTTTTT
>many|TRBJ2-5|-|TRBV7-2
CASSLDGAYQETQYF
TGTGCCAGCAGCTTAGACGGGGCTTACCAAGAGACCCAGTACTTC
>-|TRBJ1-6|-|TRBV4-1
CASSQVGKGGYDWSYNSPLNF
TGCGCCAGCAGCCAAGTGGGGAAGGGGGGCTATGACTGGTCCTATAATTCACCCCTCAACTTT
>many|TRBJ2-7|-|TRBV5-6
CASTLDVEYEQYF
TGTGCCAGCACCTTGGACGTTGAGTACGAGCAGTACTTC
>many|TRBJ1-3|-|TRBV27
CASSLNRPYSGNTIYF
TGTGCCAGCAGTTTAAACAGGCCGTACTCTGGAAACACCATATATTTT
>many|TRBJ2-1|-|TRBV10-3
CAISDPGSRYNEQFF
TGTGCCATCAGTGACCCCGGGAGCCGTTACAATGAGCAGTTCTTC
>few|TRBJ1-5|-|TRBV27
CASSFSRAGNQPQNF
TGTGCCAGCAGTTTTTCAAGGGCAGGGAATCAGCCCCAGAATTTT
>many|TRBJ2-1|TRBD2|TRBV30
CAWSSARLAGGSEQFF
TGTGCCTGGAGTTCTGCCCGACTAGCGGGAGGAAGTGAGCAGTTCTTC
>many|TRBJ2-1|TRBD1|TRBV5-1
CASSWGTGDWNEQFF
TGCGCCAGCAGCTGGGGGACAGGGGATTGGAATGAGCAGTTCTTC
>many|TRBJ2-2|-|TRBV7-8
CASSLVGSRGELFF
TGTGCCAGCAGCTTAGTAGGGTCCCGCGGGGAGCTGTTTTTT
>many|TRBJ1-1|-|TRBV20-1
CSAREQYTEAFF
TGCAGTGCTAGAGAACAGTACACTGAAGCTTTCTTT
>few|TRBJ1-2|TRBD1|TRBV3-1
CASSQGGQGWYGYTF
TGTGCCAGCAGCCAAGGCGGACAGGGTTGGTATGGCTACACCTTC